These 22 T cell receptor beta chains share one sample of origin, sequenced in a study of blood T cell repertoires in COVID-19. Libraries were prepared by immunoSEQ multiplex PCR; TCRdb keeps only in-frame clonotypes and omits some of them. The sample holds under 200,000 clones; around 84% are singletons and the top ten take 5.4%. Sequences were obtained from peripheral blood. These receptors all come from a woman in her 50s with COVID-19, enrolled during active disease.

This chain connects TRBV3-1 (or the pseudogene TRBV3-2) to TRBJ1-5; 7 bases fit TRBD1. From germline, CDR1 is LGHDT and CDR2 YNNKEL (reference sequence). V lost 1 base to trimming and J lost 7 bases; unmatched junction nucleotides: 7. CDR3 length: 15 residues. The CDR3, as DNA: TGTGCCAGCAGCCAAGGGGAAGGAGGGGGCCAGCCCCAGCATTTT. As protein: CASSQGEGGGQPQHF.

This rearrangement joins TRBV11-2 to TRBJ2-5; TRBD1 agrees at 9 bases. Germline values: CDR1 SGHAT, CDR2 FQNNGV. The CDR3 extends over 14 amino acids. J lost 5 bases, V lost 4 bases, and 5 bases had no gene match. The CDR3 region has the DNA TGTGCCAGCAGCTGGGGGACAGGGCGGGAGACCCAGTACTTC. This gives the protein CASSWGTGRETQYF.

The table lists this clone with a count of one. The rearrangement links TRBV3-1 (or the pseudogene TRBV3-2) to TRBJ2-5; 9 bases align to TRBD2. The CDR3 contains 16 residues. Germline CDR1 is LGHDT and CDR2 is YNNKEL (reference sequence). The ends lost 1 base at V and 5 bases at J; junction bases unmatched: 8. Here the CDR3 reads CASSQVYSGGGETQYF. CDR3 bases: TGTGCCAGCAGCCAAGTGTATAGCGGGGGCGGGGAGACCCAGTACTTC.

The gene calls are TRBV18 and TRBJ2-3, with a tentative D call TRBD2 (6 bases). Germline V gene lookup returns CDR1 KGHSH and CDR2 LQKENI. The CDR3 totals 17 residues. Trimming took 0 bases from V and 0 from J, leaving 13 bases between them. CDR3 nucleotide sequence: TGTGCCAGCTCACCACCTTATGGCGGGGCTAGCACAGATACGCAGTATTTT. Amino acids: CASSPPYGGASTDTQYF. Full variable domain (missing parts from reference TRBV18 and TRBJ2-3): NAGVMQNPRHLVRRRGQEARLRCSPMKGHSHVYWYRQLPEEGLKFMVYLQKENIIDESGMPKERFSAEFPKEGPSILRIQQVVRGDSAAYFCASSPPYGGASTDTQYFGPGTRLTVL.

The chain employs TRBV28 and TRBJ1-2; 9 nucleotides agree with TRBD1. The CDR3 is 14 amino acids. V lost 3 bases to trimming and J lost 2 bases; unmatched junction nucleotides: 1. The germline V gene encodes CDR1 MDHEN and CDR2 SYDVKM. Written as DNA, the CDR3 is TGTGCCAGCAGTTTGGGACAGGGAAACTATGGCTACACCTTC. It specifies CASSLGQGNYGYTF.

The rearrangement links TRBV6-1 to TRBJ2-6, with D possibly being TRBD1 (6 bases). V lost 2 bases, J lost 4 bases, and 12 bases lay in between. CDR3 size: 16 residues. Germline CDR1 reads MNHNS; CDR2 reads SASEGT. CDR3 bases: TGTGCCAGCAGTGAATTATTGGGGGCCGGGGCCAACGTCCTGACTTTC. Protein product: CASSELLGAGANVLTF.

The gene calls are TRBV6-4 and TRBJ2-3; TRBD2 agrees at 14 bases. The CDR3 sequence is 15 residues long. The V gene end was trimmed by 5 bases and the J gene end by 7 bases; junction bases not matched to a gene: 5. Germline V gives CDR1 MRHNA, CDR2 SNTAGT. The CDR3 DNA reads TGTGCCAGCAGTTTGACTAGCGGGGGGGCCAATACGCAGTATTTT. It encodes CASSLTSGGANTQYF.

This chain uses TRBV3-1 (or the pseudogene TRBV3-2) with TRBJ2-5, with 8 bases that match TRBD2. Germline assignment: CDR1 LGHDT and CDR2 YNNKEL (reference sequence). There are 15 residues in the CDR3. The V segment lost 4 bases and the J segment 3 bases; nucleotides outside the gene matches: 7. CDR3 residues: CASSRKRGREETQYF. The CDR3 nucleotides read TGTGCCAGCAGCCGCAAGCGGGGGCGAGAAGAGACCCAGTACTTC.

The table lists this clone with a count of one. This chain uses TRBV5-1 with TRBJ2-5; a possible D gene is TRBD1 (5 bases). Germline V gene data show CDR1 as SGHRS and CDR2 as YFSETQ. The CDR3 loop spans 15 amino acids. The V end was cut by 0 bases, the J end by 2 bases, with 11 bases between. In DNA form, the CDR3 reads TGCGCCAGCAGCTTGGCCAGGGCAGCGCAAGAGACCCAGTACTTC. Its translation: CASSLARAAQETQYF.

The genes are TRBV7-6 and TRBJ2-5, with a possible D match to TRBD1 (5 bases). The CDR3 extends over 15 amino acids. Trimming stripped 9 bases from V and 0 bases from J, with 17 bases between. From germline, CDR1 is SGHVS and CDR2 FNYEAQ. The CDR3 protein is CASTPRGQNQETQYF. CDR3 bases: TGTGCCAGTACCCCCCGCGGACAAAACCAAGAGACCCAGTACTTC.

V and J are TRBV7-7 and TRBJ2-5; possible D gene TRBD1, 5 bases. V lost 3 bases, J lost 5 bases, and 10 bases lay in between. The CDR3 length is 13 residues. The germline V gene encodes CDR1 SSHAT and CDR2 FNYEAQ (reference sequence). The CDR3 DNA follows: TGTGCCAGCAGCTTCAGGGTAGGGGAGACCCAGTACTTC. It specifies CASSFRVGETQYF.

In DNA form, the CDR3 reads TGTGCCAGCAGCTATAGCGGGGGGCTCCCAGATACGCAGTATTTT. This codes for CASSYSGGLPDTQYF. The chain combines TRBV7-3 with TRBJ2-3, with 10 bases aligning to TRBD2. Unmatched junction bases numbered 5, after V lost 4 bases and J lost 4 bases. This CDR3 has 15 amino acids. Germline CDR1 reads SGHTA; CDR2 reads FQGTGA.

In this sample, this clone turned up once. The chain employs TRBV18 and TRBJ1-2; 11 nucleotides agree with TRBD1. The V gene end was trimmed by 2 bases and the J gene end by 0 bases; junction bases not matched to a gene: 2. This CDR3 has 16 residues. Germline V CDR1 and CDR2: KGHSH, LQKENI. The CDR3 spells CASSPMGQGANYGYTF. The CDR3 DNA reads TGTGCCAGCTCACCAATGGGACAGGGGGCTAACTATGGCTACACCTTC.

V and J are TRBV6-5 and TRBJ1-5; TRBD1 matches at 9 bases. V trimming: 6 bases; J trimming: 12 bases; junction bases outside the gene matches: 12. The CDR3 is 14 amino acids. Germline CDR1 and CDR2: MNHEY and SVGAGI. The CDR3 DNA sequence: TGTGCCAGCAGATCGGGACAGGGCCACATGAACCAGCATTTT. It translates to CASRSGQGHMNQHF.

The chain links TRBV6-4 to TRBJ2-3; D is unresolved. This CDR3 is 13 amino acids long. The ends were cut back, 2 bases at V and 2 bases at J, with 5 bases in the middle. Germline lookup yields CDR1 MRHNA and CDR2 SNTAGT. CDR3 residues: CASSDQATDTQYF. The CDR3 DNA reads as TGTGCCAGCAGTGACCAGGCCACAGATACGCAGTATTTT.

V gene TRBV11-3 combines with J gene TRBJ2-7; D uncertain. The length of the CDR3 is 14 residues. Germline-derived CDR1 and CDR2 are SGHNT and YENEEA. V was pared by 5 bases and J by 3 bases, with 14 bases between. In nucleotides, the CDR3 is TGTGCCAGCAGCCCCCCGGTGGGCCACTACGAGCAGTACTTC. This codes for CASSPPVGHYEQYF.

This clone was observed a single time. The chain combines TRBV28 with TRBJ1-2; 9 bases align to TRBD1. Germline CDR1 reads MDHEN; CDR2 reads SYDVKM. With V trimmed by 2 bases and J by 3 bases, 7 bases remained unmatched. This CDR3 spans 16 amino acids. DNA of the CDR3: TGTGCCAGCAGTTTAACCCGGCGGACAGGGGACTATGGCTACACCTTC. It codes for CASSLTRRTGDYGYTF.

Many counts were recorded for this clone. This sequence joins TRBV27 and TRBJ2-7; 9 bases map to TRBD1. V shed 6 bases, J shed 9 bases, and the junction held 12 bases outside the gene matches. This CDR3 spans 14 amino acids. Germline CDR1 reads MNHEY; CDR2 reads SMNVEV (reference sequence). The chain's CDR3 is CASSPGDRESWQYF. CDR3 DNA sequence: TGTGCCAGCAGCCCTGGGGACAGGGAAAGTTGGCAGTACTTC.

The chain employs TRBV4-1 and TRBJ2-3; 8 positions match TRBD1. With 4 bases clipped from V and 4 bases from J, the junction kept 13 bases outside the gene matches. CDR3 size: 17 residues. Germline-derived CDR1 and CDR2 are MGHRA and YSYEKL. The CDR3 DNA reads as TGCGCCAGCAGCCCCTCATTGACAGGGGCCATTTCAGATACGCAGTATTTT. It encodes CASSPSLTGAISDTQYF.

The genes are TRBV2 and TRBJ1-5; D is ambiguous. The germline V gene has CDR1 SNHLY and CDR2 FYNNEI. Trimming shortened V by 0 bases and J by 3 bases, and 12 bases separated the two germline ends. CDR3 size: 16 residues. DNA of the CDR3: TGTGCCAGCAGTGAAGCGTGGCTGGACTCCAATCAGCCCCAGCATTTT. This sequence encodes CASSEAWLDSNQPQHF.

The CDR3 nucleotides are TGTGCCAGCAGCCAGAGCAGGGAACAGCCCCAGCATTTT. As protein: CASSQSREQPQHF. V gene TRBV3-1 (or the pseudogene TRBV3-2) combines with J gene TRBJ1-5, with D tentatively TRBD1 (5 bases). Germline values: CDR1 LGHDT, CDR2 YNNKEL (reference sequence). V was trimmed by 3 bases and J by 7 bases, leaving 10 bases between them. The CDR3 extends over 13 amino acids.

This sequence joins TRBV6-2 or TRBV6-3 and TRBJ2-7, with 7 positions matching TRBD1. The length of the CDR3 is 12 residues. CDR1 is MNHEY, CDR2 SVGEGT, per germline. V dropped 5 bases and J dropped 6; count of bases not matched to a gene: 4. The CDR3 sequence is CASSDREGEQYF. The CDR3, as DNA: TGTGCCAGCAGTGACAGGGAAGGCGAGCAGTACTTC.